A single sample gave rise to the 24 T cell receptor beta chains below, sequenced in a study of early stage breast cancer tumors. The method was immunoSEQ multiplex PCR; TCRdb's version includes in-frame clones alone and lacks a portion of them. The sample has about 51,000 clones; just under 80% are singletons. The sample consisted of blood. Receptors originate from a person aged 40 to 50 with breast cancer.

V usage is TRBV18 and J usage is TRBJ1-2; D gene unclear. V lost 1 base to trimming and J lost 3 bases, with 3 bases between them. The CDR3 contains 12 residues. Looked up from germline, CDR1 is KGHSH and CDR2 is LQKENI. The CDR3 sequence: CASSPRHYGYTF. DNA of the CDR3: TGTGCCAGCTCACCACGACACTATGGCTACACCTTC. Full variable domain (remainder filled in from reference TRBV18 and TRBJ1-2): NAGVMQNPRHLVRRRGQEARLRCSPMKGHSHVYWYRQLPEEGLKFMVYLQKENIIDESGMPKERFSAEFPKEGPSILRIQQVVRGDSAAYFCASSPRHYGYTFGSGTRLTVV.

The rearrangement uses TRBV4-1 and TRBJ2-1; D gene uncertain. Germline values: CDR1 MGHRA, CDR2 YSYEKL. V lost 4 bases and J 0 bases, leaving 16 bases between the germline ends. The CDR3 consists of 17 residues. This CDR3 reads CASSPLGEGVSYNEQFF. The CDR3, as DNA: TGCGCCAGCAGCCCCCTAGGAGAAGGCGTCTCCTACAATGAGCAGTTCTTC.

This sequence joins TRBV5-8 and TRBJ2-3, with D possibly called TRBD1 or TRBD2 (5 bases each). The CDR3 is 15 residues long. Looked up from germline, CDR1 is SGHTS and CDR2 is YDEGEE. The V end lost 4 bases, the J end lost 0 bases, and 12 bases lay between the germline ends. The CDR3 is CASSPRGASTDTQYF. The CDR3 DNA sequence: TGTGCCAGCAGCCCCCGAGGGGCGAGCACAGATACGCAGTATTTT.

This rearrangement joins TRBV2 to TRBJ1-1; TRBD1 aligns across 10 bases. V was pared by 3 bases and J by 7 bases, with 8 bases of the junction left unmatched. In germline, CDR1 is SNHLY, CDR2 FYNNEI. The CDR3 covers 15 residues. The CDR3 region has the DNA TGTGCCAGCAGTGATAGGGGGACAGGGGAGGGTGAAGCTTTCTTT. Protein: CASSDRGTGEGEAFF.

This sequence joins TRBV6-1 and TRBJ1-5; no clear D gene. CDR3 length: 15 amino acids. Trimming pared 4 bases from V and 1 base from J, leaving 11 bases between. Germline V CDR1 and CDR2: MNHNS, SASEGT. The CDR3 DNA reads TGTGCCAGCAGTGTGGAAGCGGGGAGCAATCAGCCCCAGCATTTT. Its protein is CASSVEAGSNQPQHF.

The rearrangement uses TRBV6-4 and TRBJ2-3, with D possibly TRBD2 on 6 matching bases. Trimming took off 4 bases at V and 1 base at J, with 12 bases between the two ends. CDR3 length: 15 amino acids. Germline V gives CDR1 MRHNA, CDR2 SNTAGT. The CDR3 here is CASSGGGMGTDTQYF. The DNA of the CDR3 is TGTGCCAGCAGTGGAGGCGGGATGGGCACAGATACGCAGTATTTT.

The table lists this clone with a few counts. The rearrangement links TRBV2 to TRBJ1-5; the D gene is possibly TRBD1 (6 bases). The CDR3 runs to 17 residues. V was cut by 0 bases and J by 1 base, with 13 bases left in between. Germline V gives CDR1 SNHLY, CDR2 FYNNEI. CDR3 protein: CASSEAAFGQSNQPQHF. The CDR3 DNA follows: TGTGCCAGCAGTGAAGCGGCCTTCGGACAGAGCAATCAGCCCCAGCATTTT. Variable domain in full (rest from reference TRBV2 and TRBJ1-5): EPEVTQTPSHQVTQMGQEVILRCVPISNHLYFYWYRQILGQKVEFLVSFYNNEISEKSEIFDDQFSVERPDGSNFTLKIRSTKLEDSAMYFCASSEAAFGQSNQPQHFGDGTRLSIL.

In its sample, this clone was seen once. The chain employs TRBV18 and TRBJ1-3, with no clear D. Trimming left V 3 bases short and J 0 bases short, with 12 bases between. CDR1 and CDR2 (germline): KGHSH, LQKENI. The CDR3 spans 16 residues. The DNA of the CDR3 is TGTGCCAGCTCACCGTCGACGGCAAGCTCTGGAAACACCATATATTTT. Amino acids: CASSPSTASSGNTIYF.

The DNA for the CDR3 is TGTGCCAGCAGAGAGGGGCTCAATAGCAATCAGCCCCAGCATTTT. It codes for CASREGLNSNQPQHF. The gene calls are TRBV6-5 and TRBJ1-5; tentatively, D is TRBD1 (5 bases). This CDR3 region has 15 residues. Germline V gene sequence: CDR1 MNHEY, CDR2 SVGAGI. V was shortened by 6 bases and J by 0 bases, with 12 bases between the two germline ends.

About this clone: The junction departs from the called germline gene at one end, perhaps through a read error. The chain combines TRBV4-1 with TRBJ2-5, with no clear D. Germline loops: CDR1 MGHRA, CDR2 YSYEKL. The CDR3 loop spans 10 amino acids. The CDR3 region has the DNA TGTGCCAGCAGCCAAGAGACCCAGTACTTC. Translation gives CASSQETQYF.

V gene TRBV15 combines with J gene TRBJ1-4, with D perhaps matching TRBD1 (6 bases). CDR1 LNHNV and CDR2 YYDKDF come from the germline V gene (reference sequence). The CDR3 is 15 amino acids. The V gene lost 0 bases and the J gene lost 7 bases, with 12 bases spanning the gap. CDR3 residues: CATSRDRGGGEKLFF. Here the CDR3 DNA reads TGTGCCACCAGCAGAGACAGGGGCGGTGGTGAAAAACTGTTTTTT.

V gene TRBV19 combines with J gene TRBJ1-1; 7 bases align to TRBD1. Germline CDR1 LNHDA, CDR2 SQIVND (reference sequence). The ends lost 4 bases at V and 6 bases at J; junction bases unmatched: 8. CDR3 length: 14 residues. The CDR3 sequence: CASSTGQIASEAFF. The CDR3 DNA reads TGTGCCAGTAGTACGGGACAGATCGCGTCTGAAGCTTTCTTT.

The chain recombines TRBV6-1 with TRBJ1-4, with 7 nucleotides matching TRBD1. The CDR3 consists of 13 residues. Losses at the gene ends were 6 bases for V and 5 bases for J; bases not matched to a gene: 3. Germline CDR1 reads MNHNS; CDR2 reads SASEGT. This chain's CDR3 is CASRGQANEKLFF. The DNA of the CDR3 is TGTGCCAGCAGAGGACAGGCCAATGAAAAACTGTTTTTT.

The chain employs TRBV23-1 and TRBJ2-7; 8 bases match TRBD1. TRBV23-1 is designated an ORF whose function remains uncertain. Germline trimming cut 4 bases from V and 7 bases from J; bases unmatched to any gene: 6. The CDR3 has 13 amino acids. The chain's CDR3 is CASSLDRVREQYF. In nucleotides, the CDR3 is TGCGCCAGCAGTCTGGACAGGGTGAGGGAGCAGTACTTC.

The rearrangement uses TRBV11-2 and TRBJ2-1; maybe TRBD2 (7 bases). V shed 7 bases and J shed 5 bases, with 21 bases lying between them. Germline assignment: CDR1 SGHAT and CDR2 FQNNGV. The CDR3 consists of 16 residues. CDR3 loop: CASTLRGTGGDNEQFF. The CDR3 DNA reads TGTGCCAGCACCCTAAGGGGGACGGGAGGAGACAATGAGCAGTTCTTC.

This clone was seen only a few times. The chain carries TRBV4-1 and TRBJ1-1; D not certain. This CDR3 contains 13 residues. Per the germline V gene, CDR1 is MGHRA and CDR2 is YSYEKL. V dropped 4 bases and J dropped 1 base, with 7 bases sitting between them. As DNA, the CDR3 is TGCGCCAGCAGCCTCACAGCGAACACTGAAGCTTTCTTT. Encoded protein: CASSLTANTEAFF.

The CDR3 nucleotides read TGTGCCAGCAGTTCCCTCAGAGGGGCGAACGACGAGCAGTACTTC. This codes for CASSSLRGANDEQYF. The rearrangement uses TRBV2 and TRBJ2-7, with D perhaps TRBD1 or TRBD2 (5 bases each). The ends were cut back, 5 bases at V and 5 bases at J, with 19 bases in the middle. CDR1 SNHLY and CDR2 FYNNEI come from the germline V gene. The length of the CDR3 is 15 residues.

The sample holds a few counts of this clone. This chain joins TRBV7-9 and TRBJ1-4, with no clear D. The CDR3 loop spans 16 amino acids. Per germline, CDR1 SEHNR and CDR2 FQNEAQ (reference sequence). V lost 7 bases, J lost 8 bases, and 23 bases lay in between. CDR3 coding DNA: TGTGCCAGCACCACTAGTGAGCTTTTTAGTGGGGAAAAACTGTTTTTT. As protein: CASTTSELFSGEKLFF.

V gene TRBV19 combines with J gene TRBJ2-3; D possibly corresponds to TRBD2 (7 bases). CDR1 and CDR2 from the germline V gene are LNHDA and SQIVND (reference sequence). CDR3 length equals 14 residues. Trimming left V 6 bases short and J 12 bases short, with 22 bases between. The CDR3 DNA is TGTGCCAGTAGCAAAGGGGGGGGGTCACCCTTACAGTATTTT. Translated, it gives CASSKGGGSPLQYF. Filled out from reference TRBV19 and TRBJ2-3, the complete variable domain reads DGGITQSPKYLFRKEGQNVTLSCEQNLNHDAMYWYRQDPGQGLRLIYYSQIVNDFQKGDIAEGYSVSREKKESFPLTVTSAQKNPTAFYLCASSKGGGSPLQYFGPGTRLTVL.

The V call is TRBV30, the J call TRBJ1-1; 7 nucleotides agree with TRBD1. V trimming: 0 bases; J trimming: 2 bases; junction bases outside the gene matches: 6. Germline V gives CDR1 GTSNPN, CDR2 SVGIG (reference sequence). The CDR3 spans 15 residues. CDR3 loop: CAWSVRDRANTEAFF. The CDR3 region has the DNA TGTGCCTGGAGTGTGAGAGACAGGGCCAACACTGAAGCTTTCTTT. Looking up the rest from reference TRBV30 and TRBJ1-1 gives the full variable domain: SQTIHQWPATLVQPVGSPLSLECTVEGTSNPNLYWYRQAAGRGLQLLFYSVGIGQISSEVPQNLSASRPQDRQFILSSKKLLLSDSGFYLCAWSVRDRANTEAFFGQGTRLTVV.

This sequence joins TRBV11-2 and TRBJ1-1, with D perhaps TRBD1 (5 bases). The ends were cut back, 6 bases at V and 4 bases at J, with 9 bases in the middle. Looked up from germline, CDR1 is SGHAT and CDR2 is FQNNGV. The CDR3 sequence is 12 residues long. DNA of the CDR3: TGTGCCAGCAGTCCAACAGGCACTGAAGCTTTCTTT. Residues: CASSPTGTEAFF.

This clone was observed a single time. The V gene is TRBV5-1, the J gene TRBJ2-2; D possibly matches TRBD1 or TRBD2 (5 bases each). The CDR3 totals 15 residues. V was shortened by 2 bases and J by 1 base, with 9 bases between the two germline ends. CDR1 is SGHRS and CDR2 is YFSETQ in the germline V gene. The CDR3 DNA sequence: TGCGCCAGCAGCTTAGGGACCCAGAACACCGGGGAGCTGTTTTTT. As protein: CASSLGTQNTGELFF.

V and J are TRBV6-1 and TRBJ2-5, with TRBD2 identical over 7 bases. V dropped 0 bases and J dropped 2; count of bases not matched to a gene: 6. The CDR3 covers 16 residues. Germline-derived CDR1 and CDR2 are MNHNS and SASEGT. The CDR3 DNA follows: TGTGCCAGCAGTGAAGCTCCGAGCGGGGCGCAAGAGACCCAGTACTTC. Translation: CASSEAPSGAQETQYF.

The J gene is TRBJ2-4, the V gene TRBV7-9; maybe TRBD1 (5 bases). The CDR3 has 17 residues. CDR1 SEHNR and CDR2 FQNEAQ come from the germline V gene (reference sequence). V lost 2 bases to trimming and J lost 1 base, with 15 bases between them. The DNA for the CDR3 is TGTGCCAGCAGCTTATGGGCAGGGATGATGGCCAAAAACATTCAGTACTTC. Translated, it gives CASSLWAGMMAKNIQYF. The full variable domain, completed using reference TRBV7-9 and TRBJ2-4, is DTGVSQNPRHKITKRGQNVTFRCDPISEHNRLYWYRQTLGQGPEFLTYFQNEAQLEKSRLLSDRFSAERPKGSFSTLEIQRTEQGDSAMYLCASSLWAGMMAKNIQYFGAGTRLSVL.